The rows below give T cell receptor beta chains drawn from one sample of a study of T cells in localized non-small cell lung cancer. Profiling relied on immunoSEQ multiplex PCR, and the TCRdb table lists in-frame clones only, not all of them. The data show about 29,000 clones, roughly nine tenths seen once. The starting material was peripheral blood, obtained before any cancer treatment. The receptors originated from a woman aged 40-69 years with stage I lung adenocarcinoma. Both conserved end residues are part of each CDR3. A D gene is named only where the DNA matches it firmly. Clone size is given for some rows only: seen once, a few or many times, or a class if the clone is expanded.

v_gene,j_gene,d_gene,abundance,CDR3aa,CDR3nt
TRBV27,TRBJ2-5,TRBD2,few,CASSLSGGLQETQYF,TGTGCCAGCAGTTTAAGCGGGGGCCTCCAAGAGACCCAGTACTTC
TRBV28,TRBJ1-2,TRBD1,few,CASSLRDRGDYGYTF,TGTGCCAGCAGTTTGAGGGACAGGGGGGACTATGGCTACACCTTC
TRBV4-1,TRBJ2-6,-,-,CASRTSTGPLYDGANVLTF,TGCGCCAGCAGGACGAGTACCGGCCCGTTATATGATGGGGCCAACGTCCTGACTTTC
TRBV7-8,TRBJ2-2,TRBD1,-,CASSLPQGANTGELFF,TGTGCCAGCAGCTTACCCCAGGGGGCAAACACCGGGGAGCTGTTTTTT
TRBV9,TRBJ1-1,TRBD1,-,CASSVGDSQTEAFF,TGTGCCAGCAGCGTAGGGGACAGCCAAACTGAAGCTTTCTTT
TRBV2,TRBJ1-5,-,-,CASSGRWDQPQHF,TGTGCCAGCAGTGGGAGGTGGGATCAGCCCCAGCATTTT
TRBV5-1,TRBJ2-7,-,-,CASSTSASAEQYF,TGCGCCAGCAGCACCTCTGCCTCTGCCGAGCAGTACTTC
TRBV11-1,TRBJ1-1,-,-,CASSLGMNTEAFF,TGTGCCAGCAGCTTGGGGATGAACACTGAAGCTTTCTTT
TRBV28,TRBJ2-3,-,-,CASSLATLDNTQYF,TGTGCCAGCAGTTTAGCTACACTAGATAATACGCAGTATTTT
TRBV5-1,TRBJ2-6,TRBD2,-,CASSLTSGRATGANVLTF,TGCGCCAGCAGCCTTACTAGCGGGAGAGCGACTGGGGCCAACGTCCTGACTTTC
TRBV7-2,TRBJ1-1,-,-,CASSSSGTYRGTEAFF,TGTGCCAGCAGCTCATCTGGGACTTACCGGGGCACTGAAGCTTTCTTT
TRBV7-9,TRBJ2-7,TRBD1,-,CASSLAGQGLNYEQYF,TGTGCCAGCAGCTTAGCGGGACAGGGGTTAAACTACGAGCAGTACTTC
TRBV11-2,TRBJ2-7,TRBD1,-,CASRPTSGTGLNEQYF,TGTGCCAGCAGGCCAACCTCCGGGACAGGGCTCAACGAGCAGTACTTC
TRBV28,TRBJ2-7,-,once,CASREQGGSYEQYF,TGTGCCAGCAGGGAACAGGGAGGATCCTACGAGCAGTACTTC
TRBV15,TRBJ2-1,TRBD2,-,CATSTVGFTSGENNEQFF,TGTGCCACCAGCACCGTGGGGTTTACTAGCGGGGAAAACAATGAGCAGTTCTTC
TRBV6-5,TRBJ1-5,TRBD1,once,CASRGQGGGQPQHF,TGTGCCAGCAGGGGACAGGGGGGTGGTCAGCCCCAGCATTTT
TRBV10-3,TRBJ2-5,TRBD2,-,CATRAGGQETQYF,TGTGCCACCAGGGCGGGGGGCCAAGAGACCCAGTACTTC
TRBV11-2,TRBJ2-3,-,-,CASSLPGTDTQYF,TGTGCCAGCAGCTTACCGGGGACAGATACGCAGTATTTT
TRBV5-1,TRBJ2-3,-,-,CASSFPTDTQYF,TGCGCCAGCAGCTTCCCCACAGATACGCAGTATTTT
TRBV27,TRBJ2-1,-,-,CASSLNSYNEQFF,TGTGCCAGCAGTCTAAACTCATACAATGAGCAGTTCTTC
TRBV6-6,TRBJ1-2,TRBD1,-,CASSQTLTGDYGYTF,TGTGCCAGCAGTCAGACCCTGACAGGGGACTATGGCTACACCTTC
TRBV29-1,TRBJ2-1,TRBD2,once,CSVGSGLGSNEQFF,TGCAGCGTCGGATCAGGACTAGGAAGCAATGAGCAGTTCTTC
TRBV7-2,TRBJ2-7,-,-,CASSADREPREQYF,TGTGCCAGCAGCGCCGACCGGGAACCGCGGGAGCAGTACTTC
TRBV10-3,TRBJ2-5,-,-,CAISESVLGETQYF,TGTGCCATCAGTGAGTCGGTGCTCGGTGAGACCCAGTACTTC
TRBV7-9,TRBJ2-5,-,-,CASSLARSAETQYF,TGTGCCAGCAGCTTAGCCAGGAGCGCAGAGACCCAGTACTTC
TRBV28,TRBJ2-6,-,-,CASSPGVSGANVLTF,TGTGCCAGCAGTCCTGGGGTGTCTGGGGCCAACGTCCTGACTTTC
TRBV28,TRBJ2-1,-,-,CASSSTGAWEQFF,TGTGCCAGCAGTTCCACCGGGGCTTGGGAGCAGTTCTTC
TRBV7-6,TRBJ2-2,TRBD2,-,CASSPTSGYTGELFF,TGTGCCAGCAGCCCCACTAGCGGTTACACCGGGGAGCTGTTTTTT
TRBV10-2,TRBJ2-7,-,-,CASRDPSYEQYF,TGCGCCAGCAGGGACCCCTCCTACGAGCAGTACTTC
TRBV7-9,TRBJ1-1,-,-,CASSFPLF,TGTGCCAGCAGCTTCCCACTTTTT
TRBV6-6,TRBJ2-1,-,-,CASSYDTSYNEQFF,TGTGCCAGCAGTTACGATACTTCCTACAATGAGCAGTTCTTC
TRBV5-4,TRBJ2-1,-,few,CATKGPSYNEQFF,TGTGCCACCAAAGGTCCCTCCTACAATGAGCAGTTCTTC
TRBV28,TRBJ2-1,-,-,CASSLVYNEQFF,TGTGCCAGCAGTTTGGTGTACAATGAGCAGTTCTTC
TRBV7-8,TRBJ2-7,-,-,CASSPLLPGSQNEQYF,TGTGCCAGCAGCCCACTACTGCCTGGGAGTCAGAACGAGCAGTACTTC
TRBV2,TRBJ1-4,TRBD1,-,CASSRDRVSEKLFF,TGTGCCAGCAGTAGGGACAGGGTGAGCGAAAAACTGTTTTTT
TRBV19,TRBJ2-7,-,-,CASSMNQGIGGEQYF,TGTGCCAGTAGTATGAATCAGGGGATCGGAGGGGAGCAGTACTTC
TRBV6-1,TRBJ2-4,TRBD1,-,CASSGQGANIQYF,TGTGCCAGCAGTGGACAGGGGGCAAACATTCAGTACTTC
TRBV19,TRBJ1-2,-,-,CASSISSNYGYTF,TGTGCCAGTAGTATCAGTTCTAACTATGGCTACACCTTC
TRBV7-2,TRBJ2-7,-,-,CASSLNGKAYEQYF,TGTGCCAGCAGCTTAAACGGGAAGGCCTACGAGCAGTACTTC
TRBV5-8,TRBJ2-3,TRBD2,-,CASSLYLAGTDTQYF,TGTGCCAGCAGCTTGTATCTAGCGGGGACAGATACGCAGTATTTT
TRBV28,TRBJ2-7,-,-,CASSRRVPYEQYF,TGTGCCAGCAGCAGGAGGGTCCCCTACGAGCAGTACTTC
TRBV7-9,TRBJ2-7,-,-,CASSLGLGEQYF,TGTGCCAGCAGCTTGGGCCTCGGCGAGCAGTACTTC
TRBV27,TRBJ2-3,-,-,CASSLDYSSTDTQYF,TGTGCCAGCAGTCTCGACTACTCTAGCACAGATACGCAGTATTTT